This T cell receptor (beta chain) came from a study of blood T cells in healthy people across ages. General study points: Age showed a roughly linear inverse relationship with TCR beta diversity per million T cells.

The use of a sample-barcoded 5' primer and a J-beta primer mix characterized a second PCR of about 7 to 12 cycles. Every molecule of cDNA carried a tag from a template-switch adaptor with 12 random nucleotides. The study obtained at least 3 million CDR3-containing paired-end reads from every sample. TCRdb processed the 5' RACE reads anew with MiXCR; each CDR3 protein has one entry. The table lists 1,800,000 or so distinct CDR3 sequences, more than 35% of them singletons, with 23% in the top ten. There are many counts of this clonotype. As yet, its antigen is unknown. The draw of peripheral blood yielded ten milliliters from each donor. V lost 2 bases to trimming and J lost 9 bases, with 7 bases between them. This CDR3 has 11 amino acids.

The chain couples TRBV12-3 or TRBV12-4 to TRBJ1-1; no clear D gene. The sequence was obtained from a human donor in good health. Sequenced sample: blood. The CDR3 DNA is TGTGCCAGCAGTTTAATGGGGAAAGCTTTCTTT. This gives the protein CASSLMGKAFF.